The subject of this entry is one T cell receptor beta chain. Antigen specificity is unknown. The source of the sample is a study of Ad26.COV2.S vaccination and SARS-CoV-2 variants. Study-wide background: Intramuscularly, Ad26.COV2.S was given either once or twice, 56 days apart.

Study observations and caveats: Spike-specific TCR breadth in vaccine recipients exceeded that seen in placebo recipients. Breadth and depth estimates from TCRs may understate total T cell responses.

As for treatment: some 20 received Ad26.COV2.S at low or high dose, single or two shots; roughly 5 received placebo; per-sample allocation not given. Collection of samples fell on day 63 after the first vaccine or placebo injection. The CDR3 extends over 15 amino acids. Germline CDR1 and CDR2: MNHNS and SASEGT. V lost 1 base, J lost 4 bases, and 5 bases stayed unmatched. Clones were read by immunoSEQ multiplex PCR, and TCRdb kept only the in-frame ones, dropping some. The sample records about 400,000 clones, approximately 90% being singletons. Sequenced here: peripheral blood, sampled in a trial of Ad26.COV2.S vaccine versus placebo. This TCR was sampled from a person between 18 and 59 years old who received the Ad26.COV2.S COVID-19 vaccine or a placebo. This chain uses TRBV6-1 with TRBJ1-2; 8 bases are shared with TRBD1. For the CDR3, the DNA is TGTGCCAGCAGTGAAGGGACAGGGTCCGTCTATGGCTACACCTTC. Translation gives CASSEGTGSVYGYTF.